The rows below give T cell receptor beta chains drawn from one sample of a study of immune evolution from preneoplasia to lung adenocarcinoma. Using immunoSEQ multiplex PCR, the repertoire was profiled, and TCRdb retains in-frame clones only, with some absent. Among fewer than 8,000 clones listed, roughly 84% were seen once. Specimen: FFPE minimally invasive lung adenocarcinoma tissue. The source of these receptors is a person aged 70 to 80 with lung adenocarcinoma. Each CDR3 is given with its conserved first and last residue. Each record gives: J gene, D gene, clone size, V gene, CDR3 protein, CDR3 DNA. A D gene is named only where the DNA matches it firmly. The size of a clone is reported for some rows only, either as once, few or many, or as a class for expanded clones.

TRBJ2-7,TRBD2,NA,TRBV30,CAWRDGSGSSYEQYF,TGTGCCTGGAGGGACGGTAGCGGGAGCTCCTACGAGCAGTACTTC
TRBJ1-6,NA,NA,TRBV30,CAWRRMRTGNSPLHF,TGTGCCTGGCGCAGGATGAGAACAGGCAATTCACCCCTCCACTTT
TRBJ1-5,NA,few,TRBV5-1,CASSFEGDRPQHF,TGCGCCAGCAGCTTCGAGGGGGACCGGCCCCAGCATTTT
TRBJ2-7,NA,NA,TRBV6-5,CASSYETGRFYEQYF,TGTGCCAGCAGTTACGAGACAGGCCGCTTCTACGAGCAGTACTTC
TRBJ2-1,TRBD2,NA,TRBV29-1,CSVTGLAGGSYNEQFF,TGCAGCGTAACCGGACTAGCGGGAGGCTCCTACAATGAGCAGTTCTTC
TRBJ1-6,NA,once,TRBV19,CASREGRNSPLHF,TGTGCCAGTAGGGAGGGACGAAATTCACCCCTCCACTTT
TRBJ1-3,NA,NA,TRBV4-2,CASSQDGGEISGNTIYF,TGTGCCAGCAGCCAAGATGGAGGGGAGATCTCTGGAAACACCATATATTTT
TRBJ1-2,NA,few,TRBV19,CASSVDRYGYTF,TGTGCCAGTAGTGTGGACAGATATGGCTACACCTTC
TRBJ2-5,NA,NA,TRBV7-9,CASSPRSVETQYF,TGTGCCAGCAGCCCCCGGTCCGTTGAGACCCAGTACTTC
TRBJ2-3,TRBD2,NA,TRBV18,CASSRDYGNTDTQYF,TGTGCCAGCTCACGGGACTACGGGAACACAGATACGCAGTATTTT
TRBJ2-7,TRBD2,NA,TRBV19,CASRPTSGGSDEQYF,TGTGCCAGTAGGCCTACTAGCGGGGGGAGTGACGAGCAGTACTTC
TRBJ2-3,NA,NA,TRBV14,CASSPYRGTDTQYF,TGTGCCAGCAGCCCATACAGGGGCACAGATACGCAGTATTTT
TRBJ2-7,TRBD1,NA,TRBV25-1,CASSASGTGTYEQYF,TGTGCCAGCAGTGCGTCCGGGACAGGGACTTACGAGCAGTACTTC
TRBJ1-6,NA,NA,TRBV30,CAWSPFGSSYNSPLHF,TGTGCCTGGAGTCCATTCGGGAGCTCCTATAATTCACCCCTCCACTTT
TRBJ2-1,NA,once,TRBV29-1,CSVSRVLTYNEQFF,TGCAGCGTTAGCAGAGTACTCACTTACAATGAGCAGTTCTTC
TRBJ2-3,NA,NA,TRBV6-4,CASSESGDTQYF,TGTGCCAGCAGTGAGTCTGGCGATACGCAGTATTTT
TRBJ2-7,NA,few,TRBV4-2,CASSPAGTGYEQYF,TGTGCCAGCAGCCCGGCCGGGACCGGCTACGAGCAGTACTTC
TRBJ1-2,NA,NA,TRBV5-4,CASSLEQGRSYGYTF,TGTGCCAGCAGCTTGGAGCAGGGCCGGAGCTATGGCTACACCTTC
TRBJ1-6,NA,NA,TRBV5-1,CASSLTGYRVAPLHF,TGCGCCAGCAGCTTGACAGGGTACCGGGTGGCACCCCTCCACTTT
TRBJ2-5,NA,NA,TRBV27,CASSLTGRVETQYF,TGTGCCAGCAGTTTAACGGGCAGGGTTGAGACCCAGTACTTC
TRBJ2-2,NA,NA,TRBV19,CASSIVAGSNTGELFF,TGTGCCAGTAGTATAGTTGCGGGTTCGAACACCGGGGAGCTGTTTTTT
TRBJ1-2,NA,NA,TRBV11-2,CASSYRGATYGYTF,TGTGCCAGCAGCTATCGAGGGGCAACCTATGGCTACACCTTC
TRBJ1-2,NA,NA,TRBV6-5,CASRSRGHYGYTF,TGTGCCAGCAGGTCCCGGGGACACTATGGCTACACCTTC
TRBJ1-3,NA,NA,TRBV6-5,CASSAESYSGNTIYF,TGTGCCAGCAGTGCCGAGTCTTACTCTGGAAACACCATATATTTT
TRBJ1-2,NA,NA,TRBV7-8,CASSHRQGYYGYTF,TGTGCCAGCAGCCATCGTCAAGGGTACTATGGCTACACCTTC
TRBJ1-1,NA,NA,TRBV28,CASILDRNTEAFF,NA
TRBJ2-3,NA,NA,TRBV6-5,CASSPTYATDTQYF,TGTGCCAGCAGTCCCACGTATGCCACAGATACGCAGTATTTT
TRBJ1-6,NA,NA,TRBV19,CASSIRGFPYNSPLHF,TGTGCCAGTAGTATCCGAGGGTTTCCATATAATTCACCCCTCCACTTT
TRBJ1-5,NA,NA,TRBV30,CAWSVDYREGQPQHF,TGTGCCTGGAGTGTAGATTATAGGGAAGGACAGCCCCAGCATTTT
TRBJ2-7,NA,NA,TRBV7-9,CASSLSGRGYEQYF,TGTGCCAGCAGCTTATCCGGCAGGGGCTACGAGCAGTACTTC
TRBJ2-1,TRBD1,NA,TRBV7-3,CASSQGQSYNEQFF,TGTGCCAGCAGCCAGGGACAGTCCTACAATGAGCAGTTCTTC
TRBJ1-1,NA,NA,TRBV5-1,CASSLWGRDTEAFF,TGCGCCAGCAGCTTGTGGGGGCGGGACACTGAAGCTTTCTTT
TRBJ2-1,NA,few,TRBV11-3,CASSLGGYNEQFF,TGTGCCAGCAGCTTAGGGGGTTACAATGAGCAGTTCTTC
TRBJ2-7,TRBD2,NA,TRBV7-8,CASSLASGLSYEQYF,TGTGCCAGCAGCTTAGCTAGCGGGCTCTCCTACGAGCAGTACTTC
TRBJ2-5,NA,once,TRBV2,CAGGRGKETQYF,TGTGCCGGAGGGAGAGGGAAAGAGACCCAGTACTTC
TRBJ2-2,NA,NA,TRBV2,CASSEDHPTNTGELFF,TGTGCCAGCAGTGAAGATCACCCTACGAACACCGGGGAGCTGTTTTTT
TRBJ2-2,TRBD1,NA,TRBV11-2,CASSKLGQGDTGELFF,TGTGCCAGCAGCAAACTGGGACAGGGTGACACCGGGGAGCTGTTTTTT
TRBJ1-2,NA,NA,TRBV27,CASSFAGASYGYTF,TGTGCCAGCAGTTTCGCAGGGGCTTCCTATGGCTACACCTTC
TRBJ1-1,NA,few,TRBV30,CAWSRDLGTEAFF,TGTGCCTGGTCCAGGGACCTGGGGACTGAAGCTTTCTTT
TRBJ1-5,TRBD1,once,TRBV19,CASTTGNGNQPQHF,TGTGCCAGTACGACAGGGAACGGCAATCAGCCCCAGCATTTT
TRBJ1-6,NA,once,TRBV6-1,CASSERVHREGSPLHF,TGTGCCAGCAGTGAACGCGTCCACAGGGAGGGGTCACCCCTCCACTTT
TRBJ1-6,NA,NA,TRBV5-4,CASSAPGLYNSPLHF,TGTGCCAGCAGCGCTCCGGGACTTTATAATTCACCCCTCCACTTT
TRBJ1-1,NA,NA,TRBV5-1,CASSSQGRNTEAFF,TGCGCCAGCAGCTCTCAGGGGCGAAACACTGAAGCTTTCTTT
TRBJ1-2,NA,NA,TRBV5-6,CASSFRGPTLAGYTF,TGTGCCAGCAGCTTTAGGGGACCGACTTTGGCCGGCTACACCTTC
TRBJ2-2,TRBD2,few,TRBV7-8,CASSGDGTSDRNTGELFF,TGTGCCAGCAGCGGAGACGGGACTAGCGATCGGAACACCGGGGAGCTGTTTTTT
TRBJ2-1,NA,few,TRBV11-2,CASSLDGWAEEQFF,TGTGCCAGCAGCTTAGATGGGTGGGCAGAAGAGCAGTTCTTC
TRBJ2-5,TRBD1,NA,TRBV7-9,CASSASGTGLQETQYF,TGTGCCAGCAGCGCGTCCGGGACAGGCCTCCAAGAGACCCAGTACTTC
TRBJ1-1,TRBD1,NA,TRBV5-1,CASTREEGANTEAFF,TGCGCCAGCACCCGAGAGGAGGGGGCTAACACTGAAGCTTTCTTT
TRBJ2-5,TRBD2,NA,TRBV5-6,CASSLSNSGMNKETQYF,TGTGCCAGCAGCTTAAGTAATAGCGGGATGAATAAAGAGACCCAGTACTTC
TRBJ2-2,NA,NA,TRBV4-1,CASSHKGAGGTGELFF,TGCGCCAGCAGCCACAAAGGGGCAGGCGGCACCGGGGAGCTGTTTTTT
TRBJ2-5,NA,NA,TRBV5-1,CASSITGNPMETQYF,TGCGCCAGCAGCATTACCGGGAACCCAATGGAGACCCAGTACTTC
TRBJ2-4,NA,NA,TRBV5-4,CASSYEGRQGLAKNIQYF,TGTGCCAGCAGCTACGAGGGCCGACAGGGACTAGCCAAAAACATTCAGTACTTC
TRBJ2-7,TRBD1,NA,TRBV10-3,CAISESKRTGTYEQYF,TGTGCCATCAGTGAGTCGAAGCGGACAGGTACCTACGAGCAGTACTTC